Following are 27 T cell receptor beta chains from one sample sequenced in a study of technical replicates of blood from four donors. The protocol was immunoSEQ multiplex PCR, while the TCRdb copy is restricted to in-frame clones and leaves out a portion. The sample includes tens of thousands of clones, 95% of them seen just once. The specimen sequenced was T cells isolated from PBMCs. These TCRs come from a human donor in good health.

The V and J genes are TRBV29-1 and TRBJ1-2; the D is unclear. Between the trimmed V and J ends, which lost 2 bases and 7 bases, there was a span of 14 bases. Germline CDR1 and CDR2: SQVTM and ANQGSEA. This CDR3 is 13 amino acids long. This CDR3 is CSVEQVVLLGYTF. CDR3 nucleotides: TGCAGCGTTGAACAAGTTGTACTCCTTGGCTACACCTTC.

The chain couples TRBV19 to TRBJ2-1; the D gene is possibly TRBD1 (6 bases). Trimming shortened V by 1 base and J by 3 bases, and 22 bases separated the two germline ends. This CDR3 has 19 residues. CDR1 and CDR2 from the germline V gene are LNHDA and SQIVND (reference sequence). CDR3 amino acids: CASSIGIWQNQGLYNEQFF. For the CDR3, the DNA is TGTGCCAGTAGTATAGGTATATGGCAGAATCAGGGGCTCTACAATGAGCAGTTCTTC.

The chain links TRBV2 to TRBJ2-4; 9 nucleotides align to TRBD1. From germline, CDR1 is SNHLY and CDR2 FYNNEI. The CDR3 loop spans 19 amino acids. After removal of 3 bases from V and 2 bases from J, the junction contained 14 bases not matched to a gene. The CDR3 is CASSEGQGERGRTKNIQYF. The CDR3 DNA follows: TGTGCCAGCAGTGAGGGACAGGGCGAAAGGGGGCGGACCAAAAACATTCAGTACTTC.

The rearrangement links TRBV5-1 to TRBJ2-7, with 14 bases aligning to TRBD2. The junction had 1 base not matched to a gene; V was cut back by 3 bases and J by 2 bases. The CDR3 is 15 amino acids. CDR1 and CDR2 from the germline V gene are SGHRS and YFSETQ. The CDR3 reads CASSWGLAGAYEQYF. Here the CDR3 DNA reads TGCGCCAGCAGCTGGGGACTAGCGGGGGCCTACGAGCAGTACTTC.

This chain connects TRBV27 to TRBJ2-7, with D perhaps TRBD1 (6 bases). The CDR3 contains 12 residues. V dropped 5 bases and J dropped 6 bases, with 11 bases sitting between them. Looked up from germline, CDR1 is MNHEY and CDR2 is SMNVEV (reference sequence). The CDR3 region has the DNA TGTGCCAGCAGTCCATCAGGGGTCGAGCAGTACTTC. Translated, it gives CASSPSGVEQYF.

The chain joins TRBV6-6 to TRBJ2-7, with 10 bases identical to TRBD1. Germline V gene data show CDR1 as MNHNY and CDR2 as SVGAGI (reference sequence). This CDR3 spans 14 amino acids. The junction had 8 bases not matched to a gene; V was cut back by 8 bases and J by 4 bases. The CDR3 reads CASGWDRGPYEQYF. DNA for the CDR3: TGTGCCAGCGGCTGGGACAGGGGCCCATACGAGCAGTACTTC.

V usage is TRBV7-2 and J usage is TRBJ2-7; TRBD2 aligns across 10 bases. The length of the CDR3 is 15 residues. Germline assignment: CDR1 SGHTA and CDR2 FQGNSA. V lost 0 bases, J lost 3 bases, and 2 bases stayed unmatched. CDR3 loop: CASSLAQREGYEQYF. CDR3 nucleotide sequence: TGTGCCAGCAGCTTAGCTCAGCGGGAGGGCTACGAGCAGTACTTC. The full variable domain, completed using reference TRBV7-2 and TRBJ2-7, is GAGVSQSPSNKVTEKGKDVELRCDPISGHTALYWYRQSLGQGLEFLIYFQGNSAPDKSGLPSDRFSAERTGGSVSTLTIQRTQQEDSAVYLCASSLAQREGYEQYFGPGTRLTVT.

CDR3 sequence: CASSRGGTGNEKLFF. For the CDR3, the DNA is TGTGCCAGCAGCAGGGGCGGGACCGGTAATGAAAAACTGTTTTTT. The V call is TRBV7-8, the J call TRBJ1-4; D perhaps matches TRBD1 (5 bases). CDR1 SGHVS and CDR2 FQNEAQ come from the germline V gene. CDR3 length: 15 amino acids. Deletions cut 5 bases from V and 4 bases from J, with 14 bases between.

The gene calls are TRBV13 and TRBJ1-1; the D gene is possibly TRBD1 (6 bases). The CDR3 is made up of 14 amino acids. V was pared by 4 bases and J by 2 bases, with 11 bases between. Germline-derived CDR1 and CDR2 are PRHDT and FYEKMQ (reference sequence). Here the CDR3 reads CASSSGQANTEAFF. The CDR3 bases are TGTGCCAGCAGCTCGGGACAAGCCAACACTGAAGCTTTCTTT.

The rearrangement uses TRBV11-2 and TRBJ2-2; 8 nucleotides line up with TRBD2. V trimming: 5 bases; J trimming: 4 bases; junction bases outside the gene matches: 6. The CDR3 is 15 residues long. CDR1 and CDR2 (germline): SGHAT, FQNNGV. CDR3 region: CASSLTGTSTGELFF. As DNA, the CDR3 is TGTGCCAGCAGCCTCACCGGGACTAGCACCGGGGAGCTGTTTTTT.

The chain employs TRBV16 and TRBJ2-2, with D perhaps matching TRBD1 (6 bases). In germline, CDR1 is KGHSY, CDR2 FQNENV. Trimming took 4 bases from V and 6 from J, leaving 27 bases between them. The length of the CDR3 is 19 residues. CDR3 sequence reads: CASSLTIEWGPPQAGELFF. In DNA form, the CDR3 reads TGTGCCAGCAGCCTGACAATTGAATGGGGGCCCCCTCAGGCCGGGGAGCTGTTTTTT.

This clone showed up just once. This chain links TRBV7-2 with TRBJ2-2; TRBD2 matches at 10 bases. The length of the CDR3 is 17 residues. The germline gives CDR1 SGHTA, CDR2 FQGNSA. V lost 2 bases to trimming and J lost 6 bases; unmatched junction nucleotides: 9. CDR3 sequence (DNA): TGTGCCAGCAGCTTAAGTCTAGCGGGAGTAAGGGCCGGGGAGCTGTTTTTT. Its protein product is CASSLSLAGVRAGELFF.

The sample holds one count of this clone. The J gene is TRBJ2-1, the V gene TRBV28; D is ambiguous. The CDR3 consists of 16 residues. Looked up from germline, CDR1 is MDHEN and CDR2 is SYDVKM. V shed 4 bases and J shed 4 bases, with 17 bases lying between them. CDR3 in DNA: TGTGCCAGCAGTTCAATGAGAGGAGCGTCTTACAATGAGCAGTTCTTC. This sequence encodes CASSSMRGASYNEQFF.

This clone was seen only a few times. The genes are TRBV5-1 and TRBJ1-1; perhaps TRBD1 as D (6 bases). V was trimmed by 0 bases and J by 4 bases, leaving 16 bases between them. This CDR3 is 16 amino acids long. Germline V CDR1 and CDR2: SGHRS, YFSETQ. CDR3 bases: TGCGCCAGCAGCTTGGACGGTCGTACAGGGAGCACTGAAGCTTTCTTT. Protein: CASSLDGRTGSTEAFF.

V is TRBV11-2 and J is TRBJ2-7; a possible D gene is TRBD1 (5 bases). This CDR3 has 13 residues. Germline lookup yields CDR1 SGHAT and CDR2 FQNNGV. V was clipped by 1 base and J by 3 bases, with 7 bases between them. The DNA of the CDR3 is TGTGCCAGCAGCTTAGCCAGGGACTACGAGCAGTACTTC. This encodes CASSLARDYEQYF.

V is TRBV7-9 and J is TRBJ1-1; D not resolved. CDR3 size: 14 residues. The germline CDR1 and CDR2 sequences are SEHNR and FQNEAQ (reference sequence). V was shortened by 4 bases and J by 5 bases, with 14 bases between the two germline ends. The CDR3 coding sequence is TGTGCCAGCAGCTGGGAGTACGGGGAGACTGAAGCTTTCTTT. Translated, it gives CASSWEYGETEAFF.

The gene calls are TRBV6-5 and TRBJ1-1; no firm D call. V lost 7 bases and J lost 1, with 13 bases in between. Germline V gene sequence: CDR1 MNHEY, CDR2 SVGAGI. This CDR3 has 14 amino acids. CDR3 amino acids: CASTRLRGNTEAFF. The CDR3 DNA is TGTGCCAGCACCAGACTCCGGGGGAACACTGAAGCTTTCTTT.

The genes are TRBV7-9 and TRBJ2-1; D unclear. Germline values: CDR1 SEHNR, CDR2 FQNEAQ (reference sequence). V lost 3 bases to trimming and J lost 0 bases, with 15 bases between them. The CDR3 covers 17 residues. CDR3 sequence reads: CASSLVLSPSSYNEQFF. The CDR3, as DNA: TGTGCCAGCAGCTTGGTCTTGTCCCCCAGCTCCTACAATGAGCAGTTCTTC. Complete variable domain (other parts from reference TRBV7-9 and TRBJ2-1): DTGVSQNPRHKITKRGQNVTFRCDPISEHNRLYWYRQTLGQGPEFLTYFQNEAQLEKSRLLSDRFSAERPKGSFSTLEIQRTEQGDSAMYLCASSLVLSPSSYNEQFFGPGTRLTVL.

The chain has TRBV29-1 and TRBJ2-3, with TRBD2 as a possible D gene (6 bases). The V and J ends lost 8 bases and 0 bases respectively, with 12 bases between them. There are 13 residues in the CDR3. CDR1 and CDR2 (germline): SQVTM, ANQGSEA. The DNA of the CDR3 is TGCAGCCAGGGACTGCCTAGCACAGATACGCAGTATTTT. The encoded protein is CSQGLPSTDTQYF.

The chain joins TRBV6-5 to TRBJ1-1; D remains unclear. The CDR3 runs 11 residues. From germline, CDR1 is MNHEY and CDR2 SVGAGI. V was clipped by 9 bases and J by 4 bases, with 9 bases between them. CDR3 nucleotide sequence: TGTGCCAGTACAGTCGGCACTGAAGCTTTCTTT. Amino acids: CASTVGTEAFF.

The V call is TRBV27, the J call TRBJ1-2, with D tentatively TRBD1 (6 bases). The germline V gene has CDR1 MNHEY and CDR2 SMNVEV (reference sequence). With 2 bases removed from V and 5 bases from J, the gap between germline ends came to 21 bases. This CDR3 spans 17 amino acids. CDR3 DNA: TGTGCCAGCAGTTTAATGGCCCCTACAGGGCGCCCATATGGCTACACCTTC. It is translated as CASSLMAPTGRPYGYTF.

This chain joins TRBV6-6 and TRBJ2-1, with TRBD2 identical over 8 bases. V was clipped by 2 bases and J by 7 bases; unmatched bases: 7. CDR3 length: 15 residues. Germline V CDR1 and CDR2: MNHNY, SVGAGI (reference sequence). In DNA form, the CDR3 reads TGTGCCAGCAGTTACCGACACGGGGGGGCGAATGAGCAGTTCTTC. This gives the protein CASSYRHGGANEQFF.

The chain joins TRBV19 to TRBJ2-7, with a possible D match to TRBD1 (6 bases). The V gene's germline CDR1 is LNHDA and CDR2 SQIVND (reference sequence). V dropped 5 bases and J dropped 4 bases, with 12 bases sitting between them. The CDR3 contains 13 residues. The DNA of the CDR3 is TGTGCCAGTAGTTTGTTGGACAGTTACGAGCAGTACTTC. Encoded protein: CASSLLDSYEQYF.

The chain carries TRBV7-3 and TRBJ2-1; TRBD2 agrees at 9 bases. Trimming removed 0 bases from V and 10 bases from J; junction bases left unmatched: 13. CDR3 length equals 17 residues. Germline-derived CDR1 and CDR2 are SGHTA and FQGTGA. For the CDR3, the DNA is TGTGCCAGCAGCTTAACGGGGGGGGTAGCGGGAGTGCAAGAGCAGTTCTTC. Protein: CASSLTGGVAGVQEQFF. Full variable domain (remainder filled in from reference TRBV7-3 and TRBJ2-1): GAGVSQTPSNKVTEKGKYVELRCDPISGHTALYWYRQSLGQGPEFLIYFQGTGAADDSGLPNDRFFAVRPEGSVSTLKIQRTERGDSAVYLCASSLTGGVAGVQEQFFGPGTRLTVL.

This clone was observed a single time. The chain couples TRBV14 to TRBJ1-2; tentatively, D is TRBD1 (5 bases). The CDR3 runs to 14 residues. The germline V and J ends were trimmed by 0 bases and 5 bases, with 10 bases remaining between them. Germline V gives CDR1 SGHDN, CDR2 FVKESK. In nucleotides, the CDR3 is TGTGCCAGCAGCCAAGACTCTGGGGGGTATGGCTACACCTTC. As protein: CASSQDSGGYGYTF.

This clone was counted once. The genes are TRBV4-2 and TRBJ1-1; D remains ambiguous. Germline V CDR1 and CDR2: LGHNA, YNFKEQ. The CDR3 has 15 amino acids. V lost 3 bases and J 2 bases, leaving 13 bases between the germline ends. This CDR3 reads CASSQPPAGNTEAFF. Written as DNA, the CDR3 is TGTGCCAGCAGCCAGCCCCCCGCGGGAAACACTGAAGCTTTCTTT.

This clone was counted once. The rearrangement uses TRBV6-1 and TRBJ1-1; D not resolved. The CDR3 length is 12 residues. The germline V and J ends were trimmed by 2 bases and 10 bases, with 11 bases remaining between them. CDR1 MNHNS and CDR2 SASEGT come from the germline V gene. In nucleotides, the CDR3 is TGTGCCAGCAGTGAATGGAGGGCCGGAGCTTTCTTT. Translated, it gives CASSEWRAGAFF.